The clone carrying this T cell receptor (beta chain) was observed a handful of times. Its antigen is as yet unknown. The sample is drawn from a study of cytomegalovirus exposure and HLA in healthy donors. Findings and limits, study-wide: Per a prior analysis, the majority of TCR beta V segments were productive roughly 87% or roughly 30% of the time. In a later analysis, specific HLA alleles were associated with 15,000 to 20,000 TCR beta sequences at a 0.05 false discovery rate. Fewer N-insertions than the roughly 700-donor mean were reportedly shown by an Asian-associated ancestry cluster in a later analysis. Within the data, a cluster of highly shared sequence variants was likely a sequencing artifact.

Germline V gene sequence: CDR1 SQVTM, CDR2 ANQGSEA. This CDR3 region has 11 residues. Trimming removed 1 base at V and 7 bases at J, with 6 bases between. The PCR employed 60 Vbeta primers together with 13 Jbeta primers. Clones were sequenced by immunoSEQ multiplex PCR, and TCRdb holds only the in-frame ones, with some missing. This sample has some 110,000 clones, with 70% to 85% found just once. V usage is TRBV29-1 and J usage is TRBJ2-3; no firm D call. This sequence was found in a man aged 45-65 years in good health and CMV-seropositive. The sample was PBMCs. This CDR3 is CSVEVRNTQYF. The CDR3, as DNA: TGCAGCGTTGAAGTGAGGAATACGCAGTATTTT.